A selection of T cell receptor beta chains follows, all from one sample in a study of T cells in Graves' hyperthyroidism and ophthalmopathy. TCRdb processed the multiplex PCR reads anew with MiXCR; each CDR3 protein has one entry. The sample consists of hundreds of thousands of distinct CDR3 sequences, under 15% of them appearing once. Material for sequencing was blood. Source of these receptors: a woman in her thirties or forties with Graves' ophthalmopathy. CDR3s include the opening cysteine and the closing phenylalanine or tryptophan. D genes are given only for firm matches. Some rows mark clone size as missing; the rest say once, few, many or name a class of expanded clone.

j_gene | v_gene | abundance | d_gene | CDR3aa | CDR3nt
TRBJ2-5 | TRBV5-4 | few | NA | CASSLTRDQETQYF | TGTGCCAGCAGCTTGACTAGGGACCAAGAGACCCAGTACTTC
TRBJ2-2 | TRBV27 | many | TRBD1 | CASSTIGTANTGELFF | TGTGCCAGCAGTACCATTGGGACAGCTAACACCGGGGAGCTGTTTTTT
TRBJ2-3 | TRBV11-1 | many | NA | CASSYRTDTQYF | TGTGCCAGCAGCTACAGGACAGATACGCAGTATTTT
TRBJ2-3 | TRBV6-5 | many | TRBD2 | CASSYGTSELDTQYF | TGTGCCAGCAGTTACGGGACTAGCGAATTAGATACGCAGTATTTT
TRBJ2-4 | TRBV5-1 | many | NA | CASSLILGQQNIQYF | TGCGCCAGCAGCTTGATTCTAGGACAGCAAAACATTCAGTACTTC
TRBJ1-1 | TRBV5-8 | few | NA | CASRSFNTEAFF | TGTGCCAGCAGGTCATTTAACACTGAAGCTTTCTTT
TRBJ2-7 | TRBV6-1 | NA | TRBD2 | CASSATSGSEEQYF | TGTGCCAGCAGCGCAACTAGCGGGAGTGAGGAGCAGTACTTC
TRBJ1-6 | TRBV18 | NA | NA | CASSREGFYNSPLHF | TGTGCCAGCTCAAGGGAGGGGTTCTATAATTCACCCCTCCACTTT
TRBJ2-7 | TRBV27 | many | TRBD1 | CASSSQDRFYEQYF | TGTGCCAGCAGTTCCCAGGACAGGTTCTACGAGCAGTACTTC
TRBJ2-7 | TRBV6-5 | many | TRBD1 | CASSLQQQGYEQYF | TGTGCCAGCAGTCTACAACAACAGGGGTACGAGCAGTACTTC
TRBJ1-3 | TRBV27 | few | TRBD1 | CASSQYRGSGNTIYF | TGTGCCAGCAGTCAATACAGGGGTTCTGGAAACACCATATATTTT
TRBJ1-1 | TRBV18 | NA | NA | CASSPRGLDTEAFF | TGTGCCAGCTCACCAAGAGGGTTGGACACTGAAGCTTTCTTT
TRBJ1-1 | TRBV11-2 | NA | NA | CASSPRVAANTEAFF | TGTGCCAGCAGCCCCCGGGTTGCCGCTAACACTGAAGCTTTCTTT
TRBJ2-7 | TRBV7-6 | many | TRBD2 | CASSLSAGEGNEQYF | TGTGCCAGCAGCTTGTCAGCGGGAGAAGGGAACGAGCAGTACTTC
TRBJ2-5 | TRBV10-3 | NA | TRBD1 | CAISESGQRQETQYF | TGTGCCATCAGTGAGTCGGGACAGCGACAAGAGACCCAGTACTTC
TRBJ1-1 | TRBV30 | many | NA | CAWSADPNTEAFF | TGTGCCTGGAGTGCAGACCCGAACACTGAAGCTTTCTTT
TRBJ2-7 | TRBV7-2 | once | NA | CASRYRDGSYEQYF | TGTGCCAGCAGATATCGGGACGGCTCCTACGAGCAGTACTTC
TRBJ1-5 | TRBV6-1 | once | NA | CASRDLGNQPQHF | TGTGCCAGCAGGGACCTGGGCAATCAGCCCCAGCATTTT
TRBJ2-5 | TRBV28 | many | NA | CASSFEGRETQYF | TGTGCCAGCAGCTTTGAGGGTCGGGAGACCCAGTACTTC
TRBJ2-7 | TRBV9 | few | NA | CASSVGSKVDEQYF | TGTGCCAGCAGCGTAGGGTCTAAAGTGGACGAGCAGTACTTC
TRBJ1-5 | TRBV28 | many | NA | CAIAPGLRPQHF | TGTGCCATAGCCCCCGGCTTGCGGCCCCAGCATTTT
TRBJ2-7 | TRBV12-3/TRBV12-4 | many | TRBD1 | CASRTGQGPYEQYF | TGTGCCAGCAGGACGGGACAGGGTCCCTACGAGCAGTACTTC
TRBJ1-1 | TRBV20-1 | many | NA | CSAKENTGNTEAFF | TGCAGTGCTAAGGAAAATACAGGGAACACTGAAGCTTTCTTT
TRBJ1-1 | TRBV6-2/TRBV6-3 | many | NA | CASTRAGGWGVDEAFF | TGTGCCAGCACGCGAGCGGGGGGCTGGGGGGTCGATGAAGCTTTCTTT
TRBJ2-6 | TRBV10-3 | many | NA | CATYDGVSGANVLTF | TGTGCCACCTATGACGGGGTCTCTGGGGCCAACGTCCTGACTTTC
TRBJ2-7 | TRBV6-2/TRBV6-3 | NA | TRBD2 | CASCRGSGRNEQYF | TGTGCCAGCTGCCGGGGTAGCGGGAGGAACGAGCAGTACTTC
TRBJ1-6 | TRBV7-6 | many | TRBD1 | CASSSSRQGFNSPLHF | TGTGCCAGCAGCTCGAGCAGACAGGGCTTCAATTCACCCCTCCACTTT